Here is one T cell receptor beta chain with its context. This clone has a handful of counts. It has no known antigen specificity. Base qualities are not at hand, and no much larger clone is one base apart. Deletion took 0 bases off V and 3 bases off J, with a span of 4 bases between the germline ends. The CDR3 has 13 amino acids, counting the end cysteine and phenylalanine. The kept DNA is CDR3 alone, 39 bases in frame from the first base. The germline V gene provides CDR1 SGDLS and CDR2 YYNGEE. A single peripheral blood draw of approximately 110 mL on average was collected from each donor into heparinised tubes. A BD FACSAria II and a panel including CD45RO, CCR7, CD25, CD127, CD95 and CD27 were used to sort naive, central memory, regulatory and stem cell-like memory CD4+ T cells. A purity above 98% was achieved for all sorted populations. PBMCs were separated immediately by Lymphoprep density gradient centrifugation and were stained directly, without being cultured. So that batch effects would be minimized, each experiment stained and sorted samples in pairs, pairing one healthy donor with one patient.

The entire isolated RNA was reverse transcribed using the High Capacity cDNA Reverse Transcription Kit, and thus expressed TCRB transcripts were sequenced. Deep immunoSEQ sequencing was applied to naive, central memory and regulatory T cell samples, giving an average of roughly 3.5 million total reads per sample. After sorted cells were lysed in RLT buffer, RNA was extracted with DNase-treated RNeasy Micro or Mini kits, with the choice depending on cell number. Each cell subset was processed separately to prevent cross-contamination, with patient and healthy donor samples processed together. Using the immunoSEQ multiplex PCR, TCRB sequences were amplified from cDNA into 87-bp fragments spanning the CDR3 region. The amplicons were sequenced using the Illumina HiSeq platform. In the paper's pipeline: Synthetic template baselines were used to correct PCR bias computationally, reads within Hamming distance 2 were collapsed, and singletons that could not be merged were discarded. Reads were aligned to IMGT to assign V, D and J genes, CDR3 length, and insertions or deletions at six rearrangement sites. Within each subset, clonotype counts were normalized to sorted cell number, after which true diversity and Gini coefficients were computed with the tcR R package. Repertoire sharing was quantified using the overlap coefficient calculated on TCRB nucleotide sequences. Out-of-frame TCRB sequences from naive cells were analyzed as a proxy for the pre-selection repertoire. TCRdb holds this immuneACCESS table with in-frame rearrangements only. Some clones are missing; in checked studies, unresolved V genes explain under half, and the rest has no known cause. D and trimming were read from the DNA, whereas the V and J calls and clone size are those reported in that table. The sample yields around 500,000 clones; roughly an eighth were counted once. The top ten clonotypes cover about 0.045% of the sample.

The record originates from a study of beta chain features in type 1 diabetes (dated by TCRdb to between 2018 and 2020). Concerning the study at large: Patients and healthy donors did not differ in mean age, gender distribution, total cell number or subset yield. Across all samples, 107,917,701 sorted cells were examined, and cell number per subset correlated strongly with RNA yield. The study compared the TCRB repertoires of sorted circulating CD4+ T cell subsets in recently diagnosed type 1 diabetes patients with those in matched healthy donors. Regulatory and stem cell-like memory subsets were isolated from only 8 patients and roughly eight healthy donors, whereas naive and central memory subsets came from all 30 or so donors. Here is what the overall study found, with its caveats: Sequencing cDNA rather than genomic DNA could over-represent highly expressing activated cells, although activation and CD3 levels did not differ between groups. Type 1 diabetes patients showed a moderate but significant shortening of TCRB CDR3 length in all four CD4+ subsets. Fewer insertions and more nucleotide deletions at VDJ recombination sites were observed in patients with type 1 diabetes, implying thymic rearrangement abnormalities. PCR might favor shorter templates, but patient and control samples were amplified and corrected together, so any skew would affect both groups equally. Because the HLA sub-analyses included only small numbers of individuals, any influence of HLA type on TCRB rearrangement was left unresolved. Naive, central memory and regulatory TCRB repertoires appeared to be more alike among patients than among healthy donors.

The origin of this receptor is a woman between 18 and 29 years old in good health. Sequencing used naive CD4+ T cells from blood. Reading the label with the study, this specimen's cell subset or site is: true naive CD4+ T cells. The V and J segments used are TRBV9 and TRBJ1-3, with the D gene call left open. The CDR3 in this case is CASSVEDGNTIYF. Here is the DNA: TGTGCCAGCAGCGTAGAGGATGGAAACACCATATATTTT.